Listed here is a single T cell receptor beta chain. This sample is part of a study of blood T cell repertoires in COVID-19. V lost 2 bases to trimming and J lost 0 bases; unmatched junction nucleotides: 4. This CDR3 region has 15 residues. Per the germline V gene, CDR1 is MNHNY and CDR2 is SVGAGI (reference sequence). The data were produced by immunoSEQ multiplex PCR, yet TCRdb's version contains in-frame clones alone and is incomplete. The sample consists of 190,000 or so clones, 82% of them appearing once. The TCR was taken from a man aged 35 to 55 who had recovered from COVID-19. The chain couples TRBV6-6 to TRBJ2-7, with 7 positions matching TRBD2. Input material: PBMCs or T cells enriched from blood (not recorded which). CDR3: CASSYGGGFSYEQYF. The CDR3, as DNA: TGTGCCAGCAGTTACGGGGGGGGATTCTCCTACGAGCAGTACTTC.